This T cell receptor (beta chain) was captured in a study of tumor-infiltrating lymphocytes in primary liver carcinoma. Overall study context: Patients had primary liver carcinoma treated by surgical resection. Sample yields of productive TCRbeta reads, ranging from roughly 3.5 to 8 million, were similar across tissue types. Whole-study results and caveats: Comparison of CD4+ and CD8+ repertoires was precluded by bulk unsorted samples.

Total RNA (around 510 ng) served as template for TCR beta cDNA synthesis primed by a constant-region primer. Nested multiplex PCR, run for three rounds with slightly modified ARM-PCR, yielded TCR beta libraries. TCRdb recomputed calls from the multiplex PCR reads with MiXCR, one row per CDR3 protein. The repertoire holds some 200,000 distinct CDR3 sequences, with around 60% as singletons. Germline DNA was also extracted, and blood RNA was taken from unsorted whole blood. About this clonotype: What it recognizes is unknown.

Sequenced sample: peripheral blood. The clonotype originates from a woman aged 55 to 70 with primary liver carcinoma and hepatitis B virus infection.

Here the CDR3 DNA reads TGTGCCAGCAGTTCCCCGTTCACAGATACGCAGTATTTT. Its translation is CASSSPFTDTQYF. The rearrangement links TRBV28 to TRBJ2-3; no clear D. The germline V gene has CDR1 MDHEN and CDR2 SYDVKM. The CDR3 sequence is 13 residues long. Deletions cut 4 bases from V and 2 bases from J, with 7 bases between.